One and the same sample provided the 14 T cell receptor beta chains below, sequenced in a study of glioma-infiltrating T cells. TCR alpha and beta CDR3 regions were amplified from RNA using iRepertoire nested multiplex PCR. TCRdb used MiXCR to reprocess the multiplex PCR reads, holding one entry per CDR3 protein. The sample has under 150,000 distinct CDR3 sequences; 20% to 25% are singletons. The specimen was glioma tissue, nonneoplastic brain tissue, or PBMCs (not recorded which). These receptors were taken from a human donor with low-grade glioma or glioblastoma, undergoing nonglioma brain surgery, or in good health (not recorded which).

This clonotype was seen a few times. The chain recombines TRBV4-2 with TRBJ1-2; D gene unclear. V dropped 0 bases and J dropped 6 bases, with 14 bases sitting between them. This CDR3 contains 15 residues. CDR1 is LGHNA, CDR2 YNFKEQ, per germline. This chain's CDR3 is CASSQEGRMLDGYTF. DNA for the CDR3: TGTGCCAGCAGCCAAGAAGGACGGATGCTGGATGGCTACACCTTC.

The chain combines TRBV7-2 with TRBJ1-2; 9 nucleotides line up with TRBD1. The V gene end was trimmed by 7 bases and the J gene end by 7 bases; junction bases not matched to a gene: 16. Germline V lookup: CDR1 SGHTA, CDR2 FQGNSA. CDR3 length equals 16 residues. The CDR3 loop is CASIPGTGLTSSGYTF. The CDR3 DNA follows: TGTGCCAGCATCCCCGGGACAGGGCTAACGAGTTCTGGCTACACCTTC.

As regards this clonotype: A much larger clone is a single base away; this may be a read error. This chain connects TRBV6-1 to TRBJ2-1; 7 nucleotides align to TRBD2. Trimming removed 6 bases from V and 8 bases from J; junction bases left unmatched: 13. From germline, CDR1 is MNHNS and CDR2 SASEGT. CDR3 length: 15 residues. CDR3 sequence reads: CASRRPQGRGDEQFF. CDR3 sequence (DNA): TGTGCCAGCAGGCGCCCCCAAGGCCGGGGGGATGAGCAGTTCTTC.

This clonotype showed up just a few times. The genes are TRBV18 and TRBJ2-6; D may be TRBD2 (6 bases). The CDR3 is made up of 17 amino acids. V was shortened by 3 bases and J by 0 bases, with 12 bases between the two germline ends. Per the germline V gene, CDR1 is KGHSH and CDR2 is LQKENI. The CDR3 region has the DNA TGTGCCAGCTCACCCTTGGGACTGATCTCTGGGGCCAACGTCCTGACTTTC. Protein: CASSPLGLISGANVLTF.

Remarks on this clonotype: This clone may be a read error of a much larger clone one base away. The chain couples TRBV20-1 to TRBJ2-1; the match to TRBD1 covers 9 bases. The CDR3 is made up of 14 amino acids. The germline V gene encodes CDR1 DFQATT and CDR2 SNEGSKA (reference sequence). The V segment lost 4 bases and the J segment 4 bases; nucleotides outside the gene matches: 5. CDR3 nucleotides: TGCAGTGCTATCGGGACAGGGCTTTACAATGAGCAGTTCTTC. Translated: CSAIGTGLYNEQFF.

The sample holds a few counts of this clonotype. The rearrangement uses TRBV7-9 and TRBJ1-2; D is ambiguous. Germline lookup yields CDR1 SEHNR and CDR2 FQNEAQ (reference sequence). The ends were cut back, 3 bases at V and 8 bases at J, with 13 bases in the middle. CDR3 length: 13 amino acids. In nucleotides, the CDR3 is TGTGCCAGCAGCTTCGCGCAGGCAGGAGGCTACACCTTC. This gives the protein CASSFAQAGGYTF.

The sample holds a few counts of this clonotype. V gene TRBV7-3 combines with J gene TRBJ2-5; D perhaps matches TRBD1 (6 bases). CDR1 is SGHTA and CDR2 is FQGTGA in the germline V gene. CDR3 length: 14 residues. V was pared by 4 bases and J by 5 bases, with 14 bases between. The CDR3 loop reads CASSSTGTGETQYF. In DNA form, the CDR3 reads TGTGCCAGCAGCTCTACAGGGACGGGGGAGACCCAGTACTTC.

This chain connects TRBV29-1 to TRBJ2-1; a weak D match, TRBD2 (6 bases). This CDR3 has 13 amino acids. Trimming removed 8 bases from V and 6 bases from J, with 17 bases in between. CDR1 SQVTM and CDR2 ANQGSEA come from the germline V gene. CDR3 residues: CSYLTTSVNEQFF. The CDR3 DNA sequence: TGCAGCTACCTGACGACTAGTGTCAATGAGCAGTTCTTC.

The chain couples TRBV10-3 to TRBJ2-7; D is ambiguous. V lost 3 bases and J lost 0, with 9 bases in between. CDR3 length: 14 residues. Germline V gives CDR1 ENHRY, CDR2 SYGVKD. The CDR3 nucleotides read TGTGCCATCAGTGATTTCCGCCACTCCTACGAGCAGTACGTC. Translated: CAISDFRHSYEQYV.

The genes are TRBV5-8 and TRBJ2-5; 10 bases line up with TRBD1. The germline gives CDR1 SGHTS, CDR2 YDEGEE. CDR3 length: 15 amino acids. V was pared by 3 bases and J by 3 bases, with 5 bases of the junction left unmatched. In DNA, the CDR3 is TGTGCCAGCAGCTGGGCCGGGACAGGGGAAGAGACCCAGTACTTC. It encodes CASSWAGTGEETQYF.

The rearrangement links TRBV19 to TRBJ1-2, with D tentatively TRBD1 (5 bases). This CDR3 comprises 13 residues. Trimming removed 3 bases from V and 8 bases from J, with 13 bases in between. Per germline, CDR1 LNHDA and CDR2 SQIVND (reference sequence). CDR3 sequence reads: CASSILGQGGYTF. The DNA of the CDR3 is TGTGCCAGTAGTATCCTCGGTCAGGGCGGCTACACCTTC.

The sample holds a few counts of this clonotype. The rearrangement joins TRBV20-1 to TRBJ2-5; the D gene is possibly TRBD1 (5 bases). Germline V gives CDR1 DFQATT, CDR2 SNEGSKA (reference sequence). Deletions cut 1 base from V and 4 bases from J, with 7 bases between. There are 12 residues in the CDR3. The CDR3 loop reads CSARGRAETQYF. As DNA, the CDR3 is TGCAGTGCTAGAGGCAGGGCAGAGACCCAGTACTTC.

The sample holds a few counts of this clonotype. The rearrangement joins TRBV20-1 to TRBJ2-5; D may match TRBD1 or TRBD2 (5 bases each). The germline CDR1 and CDR2 sequences are DFQATT and SNEGSKA (reference sequence). This CDR3 contains 13 residues. Deletions cut 2 bases from V and 3 bases from J, with 10 bases between. The CDR3: CSARRDLKETQYF. As DNA, the CDR3 is TGCAGTGCTAGAAGGGACCTAAAAGAGACCCAGTACTTC.

This clonotype was found a few times. The chain uses TRBV28 and TRBJ2-1, with TRBD1 matching 8 bases. The V gene's germline CDR1 is MDHEN and CDR2 SYDVKM. The CDR3 sequence is 15 residues long. V was pared by 7 bases and J by 4 bases, with 9 bases of the junction left unmatched. CDR3 nucleotides: TGTGCCAGCATATCCAGGACAGGGATATACAATGAGCAGTTCTTC. Translation: CASISRTGIYNEQFF.